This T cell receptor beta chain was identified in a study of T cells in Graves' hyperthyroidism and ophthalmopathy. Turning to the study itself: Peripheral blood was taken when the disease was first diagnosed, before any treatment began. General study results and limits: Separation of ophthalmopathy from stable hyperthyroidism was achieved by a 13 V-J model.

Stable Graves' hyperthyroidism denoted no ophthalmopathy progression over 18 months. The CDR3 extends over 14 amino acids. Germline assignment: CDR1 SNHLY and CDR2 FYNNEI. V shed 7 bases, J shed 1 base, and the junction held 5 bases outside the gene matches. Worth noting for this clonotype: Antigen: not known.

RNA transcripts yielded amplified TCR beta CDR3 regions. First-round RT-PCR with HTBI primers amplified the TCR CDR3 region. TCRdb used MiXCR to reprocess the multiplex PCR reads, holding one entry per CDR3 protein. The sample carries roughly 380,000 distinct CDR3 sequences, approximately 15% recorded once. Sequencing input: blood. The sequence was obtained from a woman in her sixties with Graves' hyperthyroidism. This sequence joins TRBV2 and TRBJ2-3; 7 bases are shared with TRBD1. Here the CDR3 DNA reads TGTGCCAGCAAAGTCGGGACAGGCACAGATACGCAGTATTTT. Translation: CASKVGTGTDTQYF.